The clone carrying this T cell receptor (beta chain) was counted a single time. Germline is not matched at one junction end, which may reflect a read error. The primer mix had 60 Vbeta and 13 Jbeta primers. Data came from immunoSEQ multiplex PCR; TCRdb stores just in-frame clones and leaves some out. The sample has 150,000 to 200,000 clones; around 81% are singletons. The sample is drawn from a study of cytomegalovirus exposure and HLA in healthy donors. CDR1 is SSHAT and CDR2 is FNYEAQ in the germline V gene (reference sequence). This CDR3 has 17 residues. The sequenced sample consisted of PBMCs. This chain uses TRBV7-7 with TRBJ2-2; 10 positions match TRBD2. The source of this sequence is a man in his late teens or twenties in good health and CMV-seronegative. The CDR3 coding sequence is TGTGCTAGCAGCTCAAGAGTCGGACTAGCGGCCACCGGGGAGCTGTTTTTT. Residues: CASSSRVGLAATGELFF.